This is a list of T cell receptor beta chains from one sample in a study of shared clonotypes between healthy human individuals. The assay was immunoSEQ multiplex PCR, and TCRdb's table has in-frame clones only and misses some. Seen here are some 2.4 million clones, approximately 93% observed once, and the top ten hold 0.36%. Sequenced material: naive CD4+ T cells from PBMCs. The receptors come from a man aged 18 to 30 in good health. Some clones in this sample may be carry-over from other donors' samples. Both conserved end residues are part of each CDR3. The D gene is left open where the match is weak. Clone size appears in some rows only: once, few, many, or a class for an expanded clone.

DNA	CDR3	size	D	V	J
TGCGCCAGCAGCTTGGACACGGCGAACACCGGGGAGCTGCTTTTT	CASSLDTANTGELLF	-	-	TRBV5-1	TRBJ2-2
TGTGCCAGCAGCCGTTTAACCGGGTCTGGAAACACCATATATTTT	CASSRLTGSGNTIYF	-	-	TRBV11-2	TRBJ1-3
TGCGCCAGCAGCTTGGGAGGGACAGGGGGTCATCAGCCCCAGCATTTT	CASSLGGTGGHQPQHF	-	TRBD1	TRBV5-1	TRBJ1-5
TGTGCCAGCAGCCTCTCCAGGGGGATGAACAATGAGCAGTTCTTC	CASSLSRGMNNEQFF	-	TRBD1	TRBV7-3	TRBJ2-1
TGCGCCAGCAGCCAGTTGGATACTAGCACAGATACGCAGTATTTT	CASSQLDTSTDTQYF	once	-	TRBV5-1	TRBJ2-3
TGCGCCAGCAGCTTTCGGGGGGCGGGCTCCTACAATGAGCAGTTCTTC	CASSFRGAGSYNEQFF	-	-	TRBV5-1	TRBJ2-1
TGCGCCAGCAGTCAAAGGGCAGTTATGAACACTGAAGCTTTCTTT	CASSQRAVMNTEAFF	-	-	TRBV10-2	TRBJ1-1
TGTGCCAGCAGCGTATTGGGTAATGAGCAGTTCTTC	CASSVLGNEQFF	-	-	TRBV9	TRBJ2-1
TGTGCCAGCAGTGCCCAGGGACCCGCAACTAATGAAAAACTGTTTTTT	CASSAQGPATNEKLFF	-	-	TRBV2	TRBJ1-4
TGTGCCAGCAGACCCAGACCACGGGGCCCAGAAGCTTTCTTT	CASRPRPRGPEAFF	-	-	TRBV28	TRBJ1-1
TGCGCCAGCAGCCCTACCTCCCGGGACAGGGGTCACGAGCAGTACTTC	CASSPTSRDRGHEQYF	-	TRBD1	TRBV4-3	TRBJ2-7
TGTGCCACCAGCAACGACAGGGGGCCCAGCTATGGCTACACCTTC	CATSNDRGPSYGYTF	-	TRBD1	TRBV15	TRBJ1-2
TGTGCCAAGAGCGGGAGAAGGTACAATGAGCAGTTCTTC	CAKSGRRYNEQFF	-	TRBD2	TRBV9	TRBJ2-1
TGTGCCAGCAGTAAGGGACTAGCGGCCTACAATGAGCAGTTCTTC	CASSKGLAAYNEQFF	-	TRBD2	TRBV6-4	TRBJ2-1
TGTGCCAGCAGGATAGGCGGGGTTAATGAAAAACTGTTTTTT	CASRIGGVNEKLFF	once	-	TRBV6-1	TRBJ1-4
TGTGCCTGGAGCCTCGGACAGGCACGAACAACTAGGGGCTACACCTTC	CAWSLGQARTTRGYTF	-	TRBD1	TRBV30	TRBJ1-2
TGTGCCAGCAGCCTCCGGGCCGGAGATACGCAGTATTTT	CASSLRAGDTQYF	-	-	TRBV14	TRBJ2-3
TGCAGTGTTGGCACATACGAGCAGTACTTC	CSVGTYEQYF	-	-	TRBV20-1	TRBJ2-7
TGTGCCAGCAGTTACTCCGGGACGGCTTCCTTTTTT	CASSYSGTASFF	once	-	TRBV6-6	TRBJ1-4
TGTGCCACCACGCTCGGGCGACTAGCGGGAAACACCGGGGAGCTGTTTTTT	CATTLGRLAGNTGELFF	-	TRBD2	TRBV7-2	TRBJ2-2
TGTGCCTGGAGTGTCGTTTGGCCGAGGACCAACCCCTACGAGCAGTACTTC	CAWSVVWPRTNPYEQYF	once	-	TRBV30	TRBJ2-7
TGTGCCATCAGTGACGGTGGGGTGAACACTGAAGCTTTCTTT	CAISDGGVNTEAFF	-	-	TRBV10-3	TRBJ1-1
TGTGCCAGCAGCCAAGAAACTACGGGAACGGGGACAGCCACCACGGGGGGAAACACCATATATTTT	CASSQETTGTGTATTGGNTIYF	once	TRBD1	TRBV4-2	TRBJ1-3
TGTGCCAGCAGTTCACCGGGAGTATCCAGGGGAAACACCATATATTTT	CASSSPGVSRGNTIYF	-	-	TRBV28	TRBJ1-3
TGTGCCAGCAGCTTGGTTCGTAGGGCAGGGACGGACAATGAGCAGTTCTTC	CASSLVRRAGTDNEQFF	-	-	TRBV5-6	TRBJ2-1
TGCAGCGTTGAACGGAACACTGAAGCTTTCTTT	CSVERNTEAFF	-	-	TRBV29-1	TRBJ1-1
TGTGCCAGCAGTTTGAGGGGGCGCCACACTGAAGCTTTCTTT	CASSLRGRHTEAFF	-	TRBD1	TRBV28	TRBJ1-1
TGTGCCAGCAGCCCAAGAAACTTGTTAGGGACCCAGTACTTC	CASSPRNLLGTQYF	-	-	TRBV14	TRBJ2-5
TGTGCCAGCAATTCCGGGACGGTCTATGAGCAGTACTTC	CASNSGTVYEQYF	-	-	TRBV6-1	TRBJ2-7
TGTGCCAGCAGCTTATTTGCAGACAGAAGTCATAGCAATCAGCCCCAGCATTTT	CASSLFADRSHSNQPQHF	once	-	TRBV7-6	TRBJ1-5
TGTGCCAGCAGCTTAGAGGGAGCCTCTGGAAACACCATATATTTT	CASSLEGASGNTIYF	-	-	TRBV7-2	TRBJ1-3
TGTGCCAGCTCACCAATCGGACAGAAGAACACTGAAGCTTTCTTT	CASSPIGQKNTEAFF	once	-	TRBV18	TRBJ1-1
TGTGCCTGGTTAGGCGGGAGTAGCTCCTACGAGCAGTACTTC	CAWLGGSSSYEQYF	-	TRBD2	TRBV30	TRBJ2-7
TGTGCCAGCACCACCCCCCGGGCGAACACTGAAGCTTTCTTT	CASTTPRANTEAFF	-	-	TRBV7-9	TRBJ1-1
TGTGCCAGCAGCTTAGGCGTCTTCACCTACGAGCAGTACTTC	CASSLGVFTYEQYF	-	-	TRBV11-1	TRBJ2-7
TGTGCCAGCAGCCTGTCTACTAGCGGGAGCCTAGAGCAGTACTTC	CASSLSTSGSLEQYF	-	TRBD2	TRBV7-2	TRBJ2-7
TGTGCCAGCAGCTTTACAGGGCGCACTGAAGCTTTCTTT	CASSFTGRTEAFF	-	-	TRBV7-8	TRBJ1-1
TGTGCCAGCAGTTTTGGGGGGGCTAATGAAAAACTGTTTTTT	CASSFGGANEKLFF	-	-	TRBV28	TRBJ1-4